This TCR beta chain originates from a study of T-cell memory formation after mild COVID-19. Germline assignment: CDR1 MNHEY and CDR2 SVGAGI. The germline V and J ends were trimmed by 5 bases and 2 bases, with 10 bases remaining between them. This CDR3 has 15 residues. A single record per CDR3 protein comes from TCRdb applying MiXCR to the 5' RACE reads. The sample has around 300,000 distinct CDR3 sequences, about 13% seen once. This clonotype was found a few times. The V gene is TRBV6-5, the J gene TRBJ2-6; perhaps TRBD1 as D (6 bases). The TCR comes from a man in his late teens or twenties who had mild COVID-19 (a few samples of this study predate the infection). Cell type and time point are not known. Sequencing used PBMCs or a T cell subset sorted from them (not recorded which). The CDR3 reads CASSDTGTGANVLTF. As DNA, the CDR3 is TGTGCCAGCAGTGATACAGGGACTGGGGCCAACGTCCTGACTTTC.